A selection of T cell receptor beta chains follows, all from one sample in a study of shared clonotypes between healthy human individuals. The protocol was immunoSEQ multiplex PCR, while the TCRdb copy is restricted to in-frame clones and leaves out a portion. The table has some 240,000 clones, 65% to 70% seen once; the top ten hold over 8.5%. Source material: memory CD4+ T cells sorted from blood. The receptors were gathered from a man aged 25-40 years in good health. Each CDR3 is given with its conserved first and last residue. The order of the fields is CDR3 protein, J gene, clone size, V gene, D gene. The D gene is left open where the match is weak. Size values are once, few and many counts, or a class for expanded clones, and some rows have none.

CDR3 protein: CASSIDAVVIYGYTF; J gene: TRBJ1-2; clone size: -; V gene: TRBV19; D gene: -
CDR3 protein: CASSLRGEEPQHF; J gene: TRBJ1-5; clone size: -; V gene: TRBV9; D gene: -
CDR3 protein: CASSSRWAPIGEQYF; J gene: TRBJ2-7; clone size: few; V gene: TRBV27; D gene: -
CDR3 protein: CASSMGEGSEKLFF; J gene: TRBJ1-4; clone size: few; V gene: TRBV19; D gene: -
CDR3 protein: CASGAGRMAETQYF; J gene: TRBJ2-5; clone size: -; V gene: TRBV7-2; D gene: -
CDR3 protein: CASRVLAGADYNEQFF; J gene: TRBJ2-1; clone size: -; V gene: TRBV2; D gene: TRBD2
CDR3 protein: CASSPLAASTDTQYF; J gene: TRBJ2-3; clone size: few; V gene: TRBV6-4; D gene: TRBD2
CDR3 protein: CASTRGGYEQYF; J gene: TRBJ2-7; clone size: -; V gene: TRBV6-5; D gene: -
CDR3 protein: CASSYSTENQPQHF; J gene: TRBJ1-5; clone size: once; V gene: TRBV6-6; D gene: -
CDR3 protein: CASSLNGASTDTQYF; J gene: TRBJ2-3; clone size: -; V gene: TRBV11-2; D gene: -
CDR3 protein: CASSLGGAYNEQFF; J gene: TRBJ2-1; clone size: -; V gene: TRBV5-8; D gene: TRBD2
CDR3 protein: CASSLEANTEAFF; J gene: TRBJ1-1; clone size: few; V gene: TRBV7-3; D gene: -
CDR3 protein: CASSRTGQFNEKLFF; J gene: TRBJ1-4; clone size: -; V gene: TRBV27; D gene: TRBD1
CDR3 protein: CASSAQGNEKLFF; J gene: TRBJ1-4; clone size: -; V gene: TRBV25-1; D gene: -
CDR3 protein: CASSLVTDVAGASNQPQHF; J gene: TRBJ1-5; clone size: -; V gene: TRBV5-8; D gene: -
CDR3 protein: CASSGGASLTFYEQYF; J gene: TRBJ2-7; clone size: -; V gene: TRBV2; D gene: -
CDR3 protein: CASSLFGREQYF; J gene: TRBJ2-7; clone size: once; V gene: TRBV7-2; D gene: -
CDR3 protein: CASSAPGLRNQPQHF; J gene: TRBJ1-5; clone size: -; V gene: TRBV7-2; D gene: -
CDR3 protein: CASSPPGGQGAKSEQYF; J gene: TRBJ2-7; clone size: few; V gene: TRBV28; D gene: TRBD1
CDR3 protein: CATSRGSGVFNEQFF; J gene: TRBJ2-1; clone size: -; V gene: TRBV15; D gene: TRBD2
CDR3 protein: CASKRGSTEAFF; J gene: TRBJ1-1; clone size: -; V gene: TRBV5-1; D gene: -
CDR3 protein: CASSLETTTDTQYF; J gene: TRBJ2-3; clone size: -; V gene: TRBV5-1; D gene: -
CDR3 protein: CASGGLRGRGTDTQYF; J gene: TRBJ2-3; clone size: few; V gene: TRBV27; D gene: -
CDR3 protein: CASSLGRTGRAQHF; J gene: TRBJ1-5; clone size: -; V gene: TRBV7-2; D gene: -
CDR3 protein: CAISESRTGSDDEQFF; J gene: TRBJ2-1; clone size: -; V gene: TRBV10-3; D gene: TRBD1
CDR3 protein: CASSDAAGRKNTGELFF; J gene: TRBJ2-2; clone size: -; V gene: TRBV9; D gene: -
CDR3 protein: CASSLVLRSLGANEKLFF; J gene: TRBJ1-4; clone size: -; V gene: TRBV11-2; D gene: -
CDR3 protein: CASSSFLGYQETQYF; J gene: TRBJ2-5; clone size: -; V gene: TRBV7-2; D gene: -
CDR3 protein: CASSQEAGVSYNEQFF; J gene: TRBJ2-1; clone size: -; V gene: TRBV4-1; D gene: TRBD2
CDR3 protein: CASSLRQTNTASQETQYF; J gene: TRBJ2-5; clone size: few; V gene: TRBV18; D gene: -
CDR3 protein: CSAKQGQETQYF; J gene: TRBJ2-5; clone size: -; V gene: TRBV29-1; D gene: TRBD1
CDR3 protein: CASSLETSGSYEQYF; J gene: TRBJ2-7; clone size: -; V gene: TRBV4-3; D gene: TRBD2
CDR3 protein: CASSPPIRGDYNEQFF; J gene: TRBJ2-1; clone size: few; V gene: TRBV18; D gene: -
CDR3 protein: CASSLNRGTQETQYF; J gene: TRBJ2-5; clone size: -; V gene: TRBV5-1; D gene: TRBD1
CDR3 protein: CASSEAGGKGTDTQYF; J gene: TRBJ2-3; clone size: -; V gene: TRBV6-1; D gene: -
CDR3 protein: CASSLSGTDTYGYTF; J gene: TRBJ1-2; clone size: -; V gene: TRBV7-2; D gene: TRBD1
CDR3 protein: CASSEIRGLAGDEQYF; J gene: TRBJ2-7; clone size: -; V gene: TRBV2; D gene: TRBD2
CDR3 protein: CASRGGTGGVYEQYF; J gene: TRBJ2-7; clone size: -; V gene: TRBV28; D gene: -
CDR3 protein: CASSQGILNTGELFF; J gene: TRBJ2-2; clone size: -; V gene: TRBV4-1; D gene: -
CDR3 protein: CATSRDQGGELFF; J gene: TRBJ2-2; clone size: -; V gene: TRBV15; D gene: -
CDR3 protein: CASSLENYGYTF; J gene: TRBJ1-2; clone size: -; V gene: TRBV7-9; D gene: -
CDR3 protein: CASRAGSEYGYTF; J gene: TRBJ1-2; clone size: -; V gene: TRBV9; D gene: -
CDR3 protein: CASSQVWGETQYF; J gene: TRBJ2-5; clone size: many; V gene: TRBV14; D gene: -
CDR3 protein: CASSRPLLENNEQFF; J gene: TRBJ2-1; clone size: -; V gene: TRBV18; D gene: -
CDR3 protein: CASSWIKAGGSYNEQFF; J gene: TRBJ2-1; clone size: -; V gene: TRBV28; D gene: TRBD2
CDR3 protein: CASSKLQGIGTEAFF; J gene: TRBJ1-1; clone size: -; V gene: TRBV6-5; D gene: TRBD1
CDR3 protein: CSAVDVGNIQYF; J gene: TRBJ2-4; clone size: -; V gene: TRBV29-1; D gene: -
CDR3 protein: CASSGKGSANTGELFF; J gene: TRBJ2-2; clone size: -; V gene: TRBV6-1; D gene: -
CDR3 protein: CASSLGVRGDYEQYF; J gene: TRBJ2-7; clone size: few; V gene: TRBV5-4; D gene: TRBD2
CDR3 protein: CASSLAGGQGQYF; J gene: TRBJ2-7; clone size: few; V gene: TRBV7-8; D gene: -
CDR3 protein: CASSPGTSGRGNYEQYF; J gene: TRBJ2-7; clone size: -; V gene: TRBV27; D gene: TRBD2
CDR3 protein: CASSLGQGNTGELFF; J gene: TRBJ2-2; clone size: -; V gene: TRBV5-1; D gene: -
CDR3 protein: CASWLAGRNEQFF; J gene: TRBJ2-1; clone size: few; V gene: TRBV2; D gene: TRBD2
CDR3 protein: CASSLGGKNYEQYF; J gene: TRBJ2-7; clone size: -; V gene: TRBV28; D gene: TRBD2